This T cell receptor beta chain was identified in a study of human T cells and chemical hapten exposure. Background on the study: Readings were taken at 6 days from patch tests that had applied 0.01% DPC to the upper back. TCR yields per sample varied, mainly owing to small pooled library volume differences. Study-wide results and caveats: Among TCRs, those above 1 in 1000 frequency were unaffected by DPC sensitization. Expanded TCRs produced significantly more large CDR3 similarity clusters than controls did.

Each CDR3 protein gets one entry after TCRdb re-called the RACE reads with MiXCR. The sample yields about 55,000 distinct CDR3 sequences, roughly a tenth seen once. Only a few counts were recorded for this clonotype. The antigen remains unidentified. Time point reported: pre-sensitization, week 0. Treatment meaning: therapeutic diphenylcyclopropenone sensitization with weekly scalp DPC. The authors' total RNA extraction used unfractionated whole blood. This clonotype was obtained from a woman in her thirties with alopecia areata. Some clones in this sample may be carry-over from other donors' samples. The sequences come from whole blood, collected in connection with sensitization to the hapten diphenylcyclopropenone (DPC).

CDR3 residues: CASSGGQGAIAKNIQYF. CDR3 nucleotides: TGTGCCAGCAGTGGCGGACAGGGGGCGATCGCCAAAAACATTCAGTACTTC. The rearrangement joins TRBV6-1 to TRBJ2-4; 11 nucleotides line up with TRBD1. Germline CDR1 and CDR2: MNHNS and SASEGT. V shed 4 bases, J shed 1 base, and the junction held 6 bases outside the gene matches. The CDR3 is 17 amino acids.